A selection of T cell receptor beta chains follows, all from one sample in a study of graft-versus-host responses after intestinal transplantation. Only in-frame clones appear in the TCRdb table, and some are missing; sequencing was by immunoSEQ multiplex PCR. The data hold more than 45,000 clones, with 91% observed a single time. The sample in question was PBMCs, obtained around 120 days after intestinal transplantation. The receptors here all came from a human patient who received an intestinal transplant, so some T cells may come from the graft donor. CDR3s include the opening cysteine and the closing phenylalanine or tryptophan. Fields, in order: CDR3 length, clone size, V gene, J gene, D gene, CDR3 DNA, CDR3 protein. D genes are given only for firm matches. The size field is filled for only some rows; it gives once, few, many or a size class.

CDR3 length: 15; clone size: once; V gene: TRBV28; J gene: TRBJ1-1; D gene: .; CDR3 DNA: TGTGCCAGCAGTTTATATTCAGGGATGAACACTGAAGCTTTCTTT; CDR3 protein: CASSLYSGMNTEAFF
CDR3 length: 15; clone size: .; V gene: TRBV5-4; J gene: TRBJ2-7; D gene: TRBD1; CDR3 DNA: TGTGCCAGCAGCTACTTTGGACAGGGGGGCTACGAGCAGTACTTC; CDR3 protein: CASSYFGQGGYEQYF
CDR3 length: 15; clone size: .; V gene: TRBV6-1; J gene: TRBJ1-5; D gene: .; CDR3 DNA: TGTGCCAGCCGGGTTAAAACTTATAGCAATCAGCCCCAGCATTTT; CDR3 protein: CASRVKTYSNQPQHF
CDR3 length: 13; clone size: .; V gene: TRBV7-9; J gene: TRBJ1-5; D gene: .; CDR3 DNA: TGTGCCAGCAGCTTCACGCAGGGACAGCCCCAGCATTTT; CDR3 protein: CASSFTQGQPQHF
CDR3 length: 11; clone size: .; V gene: TRBV20-1; J gene: TRBJ2-7; D gene: .; CDR3 DNA: TGCAGTGCTATGGTCTCCTACGAGCAGTACTTC; CDR3 protein: CSAMVSYEQYF
CDR3 length: 12; clone size: once; V gene: TRBV28; J gene: TRBJ2-7; D gene: .; CDR3 DNA: TGTGCCAGTAGTTTTACCGGCTACGAGCAGTACTTC; CDR3 protein: CASSFTGYEQYF
CDR3 length: 15; clone size: .; V gene: TRBV7-9; J gene: TRBJ2-1; D gene: .; CDR3 DNA: TGTGCCAGCAGCTTAGGCCAAGCCTCCTACAATGAGCAGTTCTTC; CDR3 protein: CASSLGQASYNEQFF
CDR3 length: 17; clone size: .; V gene: TRBV5-4; J gene: TRBJ2-5; D gene: TRBD2; CDR3 DNA: TGTGCCAGCAGCCCTGTAAATAGCGGGGGCCGTAAAGAGACCCAGTACTTC; CDR3 protein: CASSPVNSGGRKETQYF
CDR3 length: 12; clone size: .; V gene: TRBV10-1; J gene: TRBJ2-2; D gene: .; CDR3 DNA: TGCGCCAGCAGCAGAAACACCGGGGAGCTGTTTTTT; CDR3 protein: CASSRNTGELFF
CDR3 length: 14; clone size: .; V gene: TRBV11-2; J gene: TRBJ2-5; D gene: .; CDR3 DNA: TGTGCCAGCAGCCCGGACAGAATACAAGAGACCCAGTACTTC; CDR3 protein: CASSPDRIQETQYF
CDR3 length: 13; clone size: .; V gene: TRBV9; J gene: TRBJ1-1; D gene: .; CDR3 DNA: TGTGCCAGCAGCGTATTCACGAACACTGAAGCTTTCTTT; CDR3 protein: CASSVFTNTEAFF
CDR3 length: 13; clone size: .; V gene: TRBV2; J gene: TRBJ2-1; D gene: TRBD2; CDR3 DNA: TGTGCCAGCAGCCTACTAGCGCCAAGCCAGCAGTTCTTC; CDR3 protein: CASSLLAPSQQFF
CDR3 length: 17; clone size: .; V gene: TRBV5-1; J gene: TRBJ2-7; D gene: TRBD2; CDR3 DNA: TGCGCCAGCAGCTTGGAACTAGCGGGAGGGCGACCCTACGAGCAGTACTTC; CDR3 protein: CASSLELAGGRPYEQYF
CDR3 length: 11; clone size: .; V gene: TRBV9; J gene: TRBJ1-3; D gene: .; CDR3 DNA: TGTGCCAGCAGAACTGGAAACACCATATATTTT; CDR3 protein: CASRTGNTIYF
CDR3 length: 16; clone size: .; V gene: TRBV7-9; J gene: TRBJ2-7; D gene: .; CDR3 DNA: TGTGCCAGCAGCTTTCCCGAGGGCAGGGGCTCCTACGAGCAGTACTTC; CDR3 protein: CASSFPEGRGSYEQYF
CDR3 length: 14; clone size: .; V gene: TRBV28; J gene: TRBJ2-1; D gene: TRBD1; CDR3 DNA: TGTGCCAGCAGTCCGGACAGGGCCTACAATGAGCAGTTCTTC; CDR3 protein: CASSPDRAYNEQFF
CDR3 length: 12; clone size: .; V gene: TRBV11-2; J gene: TRBJ2-7; D gene: .; CDR3 DNA: TGTGCCAGCAGCTTTGGCAGCTACGAGCAGTACTTC; CDR3 protein: CASSFGSYEQYF
CDR3 length: 14; clone size: once; V gene: TRBV6-6; J gene: TRBJ1-5; D gene: TRBD1; CDR3 DNA: TGTGCCAGCGGCCCCGGGACAGGATATCAGCCCCAGCATTTT; CDR3 protein: CASGPGTGYQPQHF
CDR3 length: 15; clone size: .; V gene: TRBV19; J gene: TRBJ1-4; D gene: .; CDR3 DNA: TGTGCCAGTAGCAAGCCCTCAGCAACTAATGAAAAACTGTTTTTT; CDR3 protein: CASSKPSATNEKLFF
CDR3 length: 16; clone size: .; V gene: TRBV7-2; J gene: TRBJ2-1; D gene: TRBD2; CDR3 DNA: TGTGCCAGCAGCTTATTAAGAGCGGGAATATACAATGAGCAGTTCTTC; CDR3 protein: CASSLLRAGIYNEQFF
CDR3 length: 14; clone size: .; V gene: TRBV5-5; J gene: TRBJ1-1; D gene: .; CDR3 DNA: TGTGCCAGCAGCTTGGATTCGTGGGACACTGAAGCTTTCTTT; CDR3 protein: CASSLDSWDTEAFF
CDR3 length: 14; clone size: .; V gene: TRBV7-2; J gene: TRBJ2-2; D gene: .; CDR3 DNA: TGTGCCAGCAGCTTTTCGGGGTACACCGGGGAGCTGTTTTTT; CDR3 protein: CASSFSGYTGELFF
CDR3 length: 11; clone size: .; V gene: TRBV2; J gene: TRBJ2-7; D gene: .; CDR3 DNA: TGTGCCAGCAGTGCGTATTACGAGCAGTACTTC; CDR3 protein: CASSAYYEQYF
CDR3 length: 14; clone size: once; V gene: TRBV27; J gene: TRBJ1-6; D gene: TRBD1; CDR3 DNA: TGTGCCACCTGGACAGGGGAATATAATTCACCCCTCCACTTT; CDR3 protein: CATWTGEYNSPLHF
CDR3 length: 13; clone size: few; V gene: TRBV29-1; J gene: TRBJ2-7; D gene: TRBD1; CDR3 DNA: TGCAGCGCCTCCCAACAGGGGGCGCAGGAGCAGTACTTC; CDR3 protein: CSASQQGAQEQYF
CDR3 length: 13; clone size: .; V gene: TRBV6-1; J gene: TRBJ1-2; D gene: .; CDR3 DNA: TGTGCCAGCAGTGAAAGGGTCAGAAGTGGCTACACCTTC; CDR3 protein: CASSERVRSGYTF
CDR3 length: 16; clone size: .; V gene: TRBV28; J gene: TRBJ1-6; D gene: .; CDR3 DNA: TGTGCCAGCAGCGCCCGCAGAGAGGATGATAATTCACCCCTCCACTTT; CDR3 protein: CASSARREDDNSPLHF
CDR3 length: 11; clone size: .; V gene: TRBV7-8; J gene: TRBJ2-1; D gene: .; CDR3 DNA: TGTGCCAGCAGCTATACGGGTGAGCAGTTCTTC; CDR3 protein: CASSYTGEQFF
CDR3 length: 12; clone size: .; V gene: TRBV28; J gene: TRBJ2-7; D gene: .; CDR3 DNA: TGTGCCAGCAGCCTGGGACACCTCGAAAGGTACTTC; CDR3 protein: CASSLGHLERYF
CDR3 length: 17; clone size: .; V gene: TRBV4-1; J gene: TRBJ1-2; D gene: .; CDR3 DNA: TGCGCCAGCAGCCAAGATCTCCGAGGTGGGGGATACTATGGCTACACCTTC; CDR3 protein: CASSQDLRGGGYYGYTF
CDR3 length: 15; clone size: .; V gene: TRBV13; J gene: TRBJ2-1; D gene: TRBD1; CDR3 DNA: TGTGCCAGCAGCTTGGGTGGACAGGGTCTCAATGAGCAGTTCTTC; CDR3 protein: CASSLGGQGLNEQFF
CDR3 length: 12; clone size: .; V gene: TRBV6-5; J gene: TRBJ2-7; D gene: .; CDR3 DNA: TGTGCCAGCAGCCGATTCCCCTACGAGCAGTACTTC; CDR3 protein: CASSRFPYEQYF
CDR3 length: 18; clone size: .; V gene: TRBV13; J gene: TRBJ2-5; D gene: TRBD2; CDR3 DNA: TGTGCCAGCAGCCCCTACCCCCCACTAGCGGGGGGGCAAGAGACCCAGTACTTC; CDR3 protein: CASSPYPPLAGGQETQYF
CDR3 length: 15; clone size: .; V gene: TRBV7-7; J gene: TRBJ2-5; D gene: TRBD1; CDR3 DNA: TGTGCCAGCAGCTTAGTCGGGACAGGGCTAGAGACCCAGTACTTC; CDR3 protein: CASSLVGTGLETQYF
CDR3 length: 14; clone size: few; V gene: TRBV27; J gene: TRBJ1-2; D gene: .; CDR3 DNA: TGTGCCAGCAGTTTCGAGACGTTAAACTATGGCTACACCTTC; CDR3 protein: CASSFETLNYGYTF
CDR3 length: 16; clone size: once; V gene: TRBV4-1; J gene: TRBJ2-7; D gene: TRBD2; CDR3 DNA: TGCGCCAGCAGCCGATCACACCTAGCGGAACACTACGAGCAGTACTTC; CDR3 protein: CASSRSHLAEHYEQYF
CDR3 length: 14; clone size: .; V gene: TRBV19; J gene: TRBJ2-7; D gene: .; CDR3 DNA: TGTGCCAGTAGTATAGCTCTATCCCTCTACGAGCAGTACTTC; CDR3 protein: CASSIALSLYEQYF
CDR3 length: 14; clone size: .; V gene: TRBV19; J gene: TRBJ2-2; D gene: .; CDR3 DNA: TGTGCCAGTAGTGGGCTAGCGAACACCGGGGAGCTGTTTTTT; CDR3 protein: CASSGLANTGELFF